One sample yielded the 13 T cell receptor beta chains listed below, sequenced in a study of tumor-infiltrating lymphocytes in primary liver carcinoma. Making TCR beta cDNA involved 400 to 600 ng total RNA and a constant-region primer. Library construction for TCR beta comprised three nested multiplex PCR rounds performed with slightly modified ARM-PCR. Rounds one and two of PCR, each of about 10 cycles, were primed with TRBV1-TRBV30 forward primers and a C-beta reverse primer. One entry per CDR3 protein results from TCRdb running MiXCR on the multiplex PCR reads. This table has 250,000 to 350,000 distinct CDR3 sequences, 50% to 75% appearing once. Unsorted whole blood supplied the blood RNA, and germline DNA was isolated too. The sequenced material came from peripheral blood. The source is a woman in her twenties or thirties with primary liver carcinoma and hepatitis B virus infection.

As to this clonotype: The final CDR3 position lacks the conserved phenylalanine or tryptophan, pointing to a likely read error. The V and J genes are TRBV30 and TRBJ2-5; D uncertain. Germline V gives CDR1 GTSNPN, CDR2 SVGIG (reference sequence). Trimming stripped 2 bases from V and 3 bases from J, with 4 bases between. This CDR3 has 11 residues. This CDR3 reads CAWSPKETQYS. The CDR3, as DNA: TGTGCCTGGAGTCCGAAAGAGACCCAGTACTCC.

This clonotype was seen at least ten times. This chain uses TRBV12-3 or TRBV12-4 with TRBJ1-5; TRBD1 agrees at 9 bases. CDR3 length: 16 amino acids. The V gene end was trimmed by 6 bases and the J gene end by 5 bases; junction bases not matched to a gene: 11. This CDR3 is CASRPEVTGGHQPQHF. For the CDR3, the DNA is TGTGCCAGCAGACCTGAGGTGACAGGGGGTCATCAGCCCCAGCATTTT.

The gene calls are TRBV28 and TRBJ2-7; a weak D match, TRBD1 (5 bases). V was clipped by 9 bases and J by 3 bases, with 18 bases between them. Per the germline V gene, CDR1 is MDHEN and CDR2 is SYDVKM. The CDR3 spans 14 residues. The CDR3 loop reads CARKGDRQYYEQYF. CDR3 nucleotides: TGTGCCAGGAAGGGTGACAGACAATACTACGAGCAGTACTTC.

At least ten counts were recorded for this clonotype. The J gene is TRBJ2-1, the V gene TRBV11-1, with D hard to call. The V gene lost 1 base and the J gene lost 0 bases, with 10 bases spanning the gap. There are 16 residues in the CDR3. CDR1 SGHAT and CDR2 FQDESV come from the germline V gene (reference sequence). The DNA of the CDR3 is TGTGCCAGCAGCTTAGAACCCTCGAGCTCCTACAATGAGCAGTTCTTC. This sequence encodes CASSLEPSSSYNEQFF.

Comments on this clonotype: This may be a read error: a much more frequent sequence differs by one nucleotide. V usage is TRBV4-1 and J usage is TRBJ2-5, with 8 bases matching TRBD2. Germline V gene sequence: CDR1 MGHRA, CDR2 YSYEKL. CDR3 length equals 17 residues. The CDR3 DNA reads TGCGCCAACAGCCAAGATCGTAGCGGGAACCAACAAGAGACCCAGTACTTC. This encodes CANSQDRSGNQQETQYF.

This clonotype was counted many times. V is TRBV29-1 and J is TRBJ2-1; D is uncertain. Germline assignment: CDR1 SQVTM and CDR2 ANQGSEA. The CDR3 runs to 10 residues. Trimming shortened V by 5 bases and J by 9 bases, and 8 bases separated the two germline ends. The CDR3 DNA reads TGCAGCGTTTTTAAGGGTGAGCAGTTCTTC. Translating gives CSVFKGEQFF.

On this clonotype: This may arise from a read error, as a much more abundant clone is one base away. The chain carries TRBV12-3 or TRBV12-4 and TRBJ2-5; TRBD1 might be the D (7 bases). The CDR3 spans 17 residues. The CDR3 DNA reads TGTGCCAGCAGTTTAAGGACACAGGTTCAGGGGGGAGAGGCCCAGTACTTC. The encoded protein is CASSLRTQVQGGEAQYF.

This clonotype occurred a few times. Given a much more abundant clone one base away, this may be a read error. This chain links TRBV29-1 with TRBJ2-5, with 9 positions matching TRBD1. The CDR3 is made up of 13 amino acids. Germline V lookup: CDR1 SQVTM, CDR2 ANQGSEA. Germline trimming cut 7 bases from V and 5 bases from J; bases unmatched to any gene: 8. The CDR3, as DNA: TGCAGCGCAGCACAGGGGGCCGGGGAGACCCAGTACTTC. This translates into CSAAQGAGETQYF.

The chain is built from TRBV29-1 and TRBJ2-3; D gene uncertain. This CDR3 is built from 16 residues. CDR1 is SQVTM, CDR2 ANQGSEA, per germline. The V and J ends lost 6 bases and 2 bases respectively, with 21 bases between them. Here the CDR3 DNA reads TGCAGCGTCGCCGCTATTCCCTGGATGCTCACAGATACGCAGTATTTT. Its protein is CSVAAIPWMLTDTQYF.

This clonotype occurred a few times. V usage is TRBV5-4 and J usage is TRBJ2-5, with 7 nucleotides matching TRBD1. This CDR3 is built from 17 residues. The junction had 18 bases not matched to a gene; V was cut back by 5 bases and J by 5 bases. CDR1 and CDR2 from the germline V gene are SGHNT and YYREEE (reference sequence). The CDR3 spells CASSRTGQTRSKETQYF. The CDR3 DNA reads as TGTGCCAGCAGTCGGACAGGCCAAACCCGCTCGAAGGAGACCCAGTACTTC. The full variable domain, with the rest looked up from reference TRBV5-4 and TRBJ2-5, is ETGVTQSPTHLIKTRGQQVTLRCSSQSGHNTVSWYQQALGQGPQFIFQYYREEENGRGNFPPRFSGLQFPNYSSELNVNALELDDSALYLCASSRTGQTRSKETQYFGPGTRLLVL.

Details on this clonotype: A much larger clone differs by one base, so this may be a read error. V gene TRBV4-2 combines with J gene TRBJ2-3, with D tentatively TRBD1 (5 bases). CDR1 is LGHNA and CDR2 is YNFKEQ in the germline V gene. This CDR3 is built from 15 residues. This CDR3 reads CASIQGSGLTETQYF. The CDR3, as DNA: TGTGCCAGCATCCAAGGTTCTGGCCTGACAGAAACGCAGTATTTT.

The table lists this clonotype with many counts. The chain couples TRBV7-8 to TRBJ2-3, with D possibly TRBD1 on 6 matching bases. The CDR3 length is 16 residues. Trimming took off 5 bases at V and 0 bases at J, with 15 bases between the two ends. CDR1 is SGHVS and CDR2 is FQNEAQ in the germline V gene. The CDR3 coding sequence is TGTGCCAGCAGCCGTCGACAGGCCTCTAGCACAGATACGCAGTATTTT. Translating gives CASSRRQASSTDTQYF. The variable domain in full, completed from reference TRBV7-8 and TRBJ2-3, reads GAGVSQSPRYKVAKRGQDVALRCDPISGHVSLFWYQQALGQGPEFLTYFQNEAQLDKSGLPSDRFFAERPEGSVSTLKIQRTQQEDSAVYLCASSRRQASSTDTQYFGPGTRLTVL.

Comments on this clonotype: This may be a read error, as it is one base from a much larger clone. The chain has TRBV12-3 or TRBV12-4 and TRBJ1-5; 7 bases agree with TRBD1. The CDR3 totals 14 residues. The CDR3: CANSRQGLNQPQHF. The CDR3 region has the DNA TGTGCCAACAGTCGACAGGGTTTGAATCAGCCCCAGCATTTT.